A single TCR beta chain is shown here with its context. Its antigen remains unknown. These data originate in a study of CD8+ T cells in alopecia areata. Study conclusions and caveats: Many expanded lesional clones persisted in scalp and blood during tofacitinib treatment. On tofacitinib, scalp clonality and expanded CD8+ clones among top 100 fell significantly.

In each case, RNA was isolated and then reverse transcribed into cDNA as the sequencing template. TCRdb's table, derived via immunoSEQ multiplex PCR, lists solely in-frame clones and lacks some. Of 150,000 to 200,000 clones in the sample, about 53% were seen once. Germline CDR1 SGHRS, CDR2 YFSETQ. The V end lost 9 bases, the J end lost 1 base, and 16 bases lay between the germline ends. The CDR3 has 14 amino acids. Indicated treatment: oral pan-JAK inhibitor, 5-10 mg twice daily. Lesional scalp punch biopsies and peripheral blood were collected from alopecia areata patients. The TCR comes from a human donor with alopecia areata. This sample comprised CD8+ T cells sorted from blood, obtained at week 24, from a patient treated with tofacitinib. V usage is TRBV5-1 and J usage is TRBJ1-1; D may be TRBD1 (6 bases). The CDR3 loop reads CATKDDRRNTEAFF. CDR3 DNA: TGCGCCACCAAGGACGACAGGAGGAACACTGAAGCTTTCTTT.